This T cell receptor beta chain was sequenced for a study of human T cells and chemical hapten exposure. Background on the study: Small differences in pooled library volume mainly drove the variation in TCR yields per sample.

Sequencing started from total RNA isolated from unfractionated whole blood. General study findings and limits: TCRs exceeding a frequency of 1 in 1000 stayed unchanged under DPC sensitization.

The count of this clonotype is one. Its antigen is not identified. Each cDNA molecule in the library carried unique molecular identifiers. Original methodology: A typical sample had 93,000 or so TCRs, with roughly 23,224 to 690,600 overall. TCRdb analysed the reads with MiXCR anew, one entry per CDR3 protein. The V and J calls shown here were made by TCRdb, not taken from the authors' results. In the table there are about 120,000 distinct CDR3 sequences, around 9% of which are singletons. Between the trimmed V and J ends, which lost 3 bases and 1 base, there was a span of 7 bases. Germline V gives CDR1 SNHLY, CDR2 FYNNEI. This CDR3 region has 14 residues.

Sequencing was carried out using whole blood. The sequence was collected from a human donor in good health. Some clones in this sample may be carry-over from other donors' samples. The chain couples TRBV2 to TRBJ2-1; possible D gene TRBD1, 5 bases. DNA for the CDR3: TGTGCCAGCAGTGAGACAGTTTCCTACAATGAGCAGTTCTTC. This codes for CASSETVSYNEQFF.